This is a list of T cell receptor beta chains from one sample in a study of blood T cell repertoires in COVID-19. Libraries were prepared by immunoSEQ multiplex PCR; TCRdb keeps only in-frame clonotypes and omits some of them. The sample consists of tens of thousands of clones, over 75% of them appearing once. Input material: peripheral blood. These receptors were collected from a man aged 45-60 years with active COVID-19. The CDR3 runs from the conserved cysteine through the conserved F or W. The D gene is left open where the match is weak. Only part of the rows carry a size: once, few, many, or a class if the clone is expanded.

J gene,D gene,clone size,V gene,CDR3 length,CDR3 protein,CDR3 DNA
TRBJ2-7,-,medium-sized,TRBV9,14,CASSSPLNPYEQYF,TGTGCCAGCAGCTCCCCCCTAAACCCCTACGAGCAGTACTTC
TRBJ2-1,TRBD1,-,TRBV2,15,CASRKQGAGYNEQFF,TGTGCCAGCCGAAAACAGGGGGCAGGGTACAATGAGCAGTTCTTC
TRBJ2-7,TRBD2,once,TRBV29-1,12,CSGGEGSYEQYF,TGCAGCGGGGGGGAGGGGAGCTACGAGCAGTACTTC
TRBJ1-5,-,-,TRBV15,17,CATSRSSAGTVNQPQHF,TGTGCCACCAGCAGATCTTCGGCCGGGACTGTGAATCAGCCCCAGCATTTT
TRBJ2-3,-,-,TRBV9,13,CASSLPSTDTQYF,TGTGCCAGCAGCCTCCCTAGCACAGATACGCAGTATTTT
TRBJ1-1,TRBD1,-,TRBV6-5,16,CASSYGQGQMNTEAFF,TGTGCCAGCAGTTACGGACAGGGGCAGATGAACACTGAAGCTTTCTTT
TRBJ2-4,TRBD1,-,TRBV3-1/TRBV3-2,16,CASSPGQGVPKNIQYF,TGTGCCAGCAGCCCTGGACAGGGGGTACCCAAAAACATTCAGTACTTC
TRBJ2-5,-,-,TRBV2,13,CASSVDSQETQYF,TGTGCCAGCAGTGTGGACAGCCAAGAGACCCAGTACTTC
TRBJ1-2,-,once,TRBV27,15,CASSPGTPRYYGYTF,TGTGCCAGCAGTCCCGGGACTCCGAGGTACTATGGCTACACCTTC
TRBJ1-2,TRBD1,-,TRBV28,14,CASIPTGGGYGYTF,TGTGCCAGCATCCCGACAGGGGGAGGCTATGGCTACACCTTC